This is a list of T cell receptor beta chains from one sample in a study of control samples from healthy donors and cancer patients. The assay was immunoSEQ multiplex PCR, and TCRdb's table has in-frame clones only and misses some. The sample includes around 200,000 clones, over 80% of them seen just once. Sequencing input: blood. Receptor source: a young man in good health. Each CDR3 is given with its conserved first and last residue. The order of the fields is D gene, V gene, clone size, J gene, CDR3 protein, CDR3 DNA. A D gene is named only where the DNA matches it firmly. Expanded clones are given a class, and other clones once, few, many or no size at all.

>.|TRBV4-1|.|TRBJ1-4
CASSPPWGGQTNEKLFF
TGCGCCAGCAGCCCTCCCTGGGGAGGGCAAACTAATGAAAAACTGTTTTTT
>TRBD1|TRBV5-1|.|TRBJ1-1
CASSFRGREEAFF
TGCGCCAGCAGCTTCAGGGGGCGAGAGGAAGCTTTCTTT
>.|TRBV4-1|few|TRBJ1-6
CASSSTEGLSYNSPLHF
TGCGCCAGCAGCTCCACCGAGGGCCTCTCCTATAATTCACCCCTCCACTTT
>.|TRBV4-1|.|TRBJ1-5
CASSQDYPAGNSNQPQHF
TGCGCCAGCAGCCAAGATTACCCCGCAGGGAATAGCAATCAGCCCCAGCATTTT
>.|TRBV2|.|TRBJ1-6
CASSVFFGGRATNSPLHF
TGTGCCAGCAGTGTGTTTTTTGGGGGGCGCGCTACAAATTCACCCCTCCACTTT
>TRBD2|TRBV4-1|.|TRBJ2-3
CASSQEPSGLGMGDTQYF
TGCGCCAGCAGCCAAGAACCTTCGGGACTAGGGATGGGAGATACGCAGTATTTT
>TRBD1|TRBV25-1|.|TRBJ2-7
CASSEWDSSYEQYF
TGTGCCAGCAGTGAATGGGACAGCTCCTACGAGCAGTACTTC
>.|TRBV24-1|.|TRBJ2-1
CATSDSDSFNNEQFF
TGTGCCACCAGTGATTCGGACAGCTTTAACAATGAGCAGTTCTTC
>.|TRBV7-9|.|TRBJ2-1
CATSSSYSYNEQFF
TGTGCCACCAGTTCAAGCTACAGCTACAATGAGCAGTTCTTC
>TRBD2|TRBV18|once|TRBJ2-7
CASSRGLAGVYEQYF
TGTGCCAGCTCACGGGGACTAGCGGGGGTCTACGAGCAGTACTTC
>.|TRBV4-2|.|TRBJ2-3
CASSQAGAKDTQYF
TGTGCCAGCAGCCAAGCGGGGGCGAAAGATACGCAGTATTTT
>.|TRBV12-3/TRBV12-4|.|TRBJ2-7
CASSFGSFPEQYF
TGTGCCAGCAGTTTTGGGTCGTTCCCCGAGCAGTACTTC
>TRBD2|TRBV2|.|TRBJ2-7
CASRGGAYEQYF
TGTGCCAGCAGGGGGGGGGCCTACGAGCAGTACTTC
>.|TRBV10-3|.|TRBJ1-1
CAISEAGRTEAFF
TGTGCCATCAGTGAGGCAGGGAGGACTGAAGCTTTCTTT
>TRBD1|TRBV14|.|TRBJ1-4
CASSQDRGDEKLFF
TGTGCCAGCAGCCAGGACAGGGGAGACGAAAAACTGTTTTTT
>.|TRBV11-2|once|TRBJ1-3
CASSPPRRSSGNTIYF
TGTGCCAGCAGCCCTCCCCGACGGAGCTCTGGAAACACCATATATTTT
>.|TRBV7-2|.|TRBJ2-7
CASSNSYEQYF
TGTGCCAGCAGCAATTCCTACGAGCAGTACTTC
>.|TRBV10-1|once|TRBJ1-2
CASSDSSTHGYTF
TGCGCCAGCAGTGATTCTAGTACACATGGCTACACCTTC
>TRBD1|TRBV5-8|.|TRBJ1-5
CASSLGQGGWQPQHF
TGTGCCAGCAGCTTGGGGCAGGGGGGTTGGCAGCCCCAGCATTTT
>.|TRBV18|.|TRBJ2-2
CASSPQAPGMAGELFF
TGTGCCAGCTCACCACAGGCCCCAGGGATGGCCGGGGAGCTGTTTTTT
>TRBD1|TRBV5-1|once|TRBJ2-7
CASSLEGGYSYEQYF
TGCGCCAGCAGCTTGGAAGGGGGCTATTCCTACGAGCAGTACTTC
>.|TRBV7-6|.|TRBJ1-6
CASSPSYSGSPLHF
TGTGCCAGCAGCCCGTCGTATTCAGGTTCACCCCTCCACTTT
>.|TRBV2|.|TRBJ2-7
CASTSPSSSYEQYF
TGTGCCAGCACCTCCCCTAGTAGCTCCTACGAGCAGTACTTC
>.|TRBV7-9|.|TRBJ2-1
CASSPERGWGSYNEQFF
TGTGCCAGCAGCCCAGAAAGGGGATGGGGGTCCTACAATGAGCAGTTCTTC
>.|TRBV10-3|.|TRBJ1-4
CAIGGRGNEKLFF
TGTGCCATCGGTGGCAGGGGAAATGAAAAACTGTTTTTT
>.|TRBV25-1|.|TRBJ1-4
CASSEPDRREKLFF
TGTGCCAGCAGTGAACCGGACAGACGAGAAAAACTGTTTTTT
>.|TRBV9|.|TRBJ2-1
CASSVVDFNEQFF
TGTGCCAGCAGCGTAGTTGATTTCAATGAGCAGTTCTTC
>.|TRBV2|.|TRBJ2-1
CASRPGHVEQFF
TGTGCCAGCAGACCGGGACACGTAGAGCAGTTCTTC